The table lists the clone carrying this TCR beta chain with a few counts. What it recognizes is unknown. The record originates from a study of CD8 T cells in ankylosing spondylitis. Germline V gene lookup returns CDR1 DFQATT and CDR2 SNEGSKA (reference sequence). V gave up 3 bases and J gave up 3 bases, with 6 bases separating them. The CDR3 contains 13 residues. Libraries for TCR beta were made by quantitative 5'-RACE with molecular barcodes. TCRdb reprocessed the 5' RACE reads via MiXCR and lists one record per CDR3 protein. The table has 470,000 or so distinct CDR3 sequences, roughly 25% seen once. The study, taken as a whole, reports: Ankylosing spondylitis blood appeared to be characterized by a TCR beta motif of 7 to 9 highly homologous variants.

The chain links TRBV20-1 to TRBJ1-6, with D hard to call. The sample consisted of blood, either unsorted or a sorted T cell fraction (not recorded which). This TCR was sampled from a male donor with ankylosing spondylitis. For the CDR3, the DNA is TGCAGTGCTAGGTCTATCTATAATTCACCCCTCCACTTT. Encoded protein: CSARSIYNSPLHF.